This TCR beta chain stems from a study of CD8+CD57+ T cells in acquired aplastic anemia. On the study more broadly: Isolated CD4+ and CD8+ cells, once sorted, yielded DNA averaging about 3.1 ug. Findings and caveats of the study: Patients and controls had in common around 29 CD8+ CDR3 sequences. Between patients and controls, CD8+ Simpson's diversity did not vary significantly.

This clonotype turned up a few times. Its antigen is undetermined. Sequenced patients had shown CD8+CD57+ cell expansion by flow cytometry. Blood samples were obtained from patients who had received no prior therapy. This CDR3 has 13 residues. Germline V gives CDR1 KGHDR, CDR2 SFDVKD. V lost 0 bases and J lost 9, with 8 bases in between. Researchers used genomic DNA as the template to profile TCR beta VDJ and CDR3. TCRdb re-derived calls from the reads in MiXCR, one entry per CDR3 protein. The sample has 200,000 to 250,000 distinct CDR3 sequences; roughly 50% are singletons. Material: sorted CD4+, CD8+, or CD8+CD57+ T cells (not recorded which) from PBMCs. This chain joins TRBV24-1 and TRBJ2-1; D gene unclear. The receptor was derived from a human donor with aplastic anemia. This CDR3 is CATSDLRNGEQFF. The CDR3 nucleotides read TGTGCCACCAGTGATTTGAGGAATGGTGAGCAGTTCTTC.